This T cell receptor (beta chain) was sequenced during a study of OX40 agonist ivuxolimab in advanced cancers. Details on this clone: The antigen is unknown.

V was shortened by 5 bases and J by 8 bases, with 10 bases between the two germline ends. From germline, CDR1 is SEHNR and CDR2 FQNEAQ (reference sequence). The CDR3 has 13 residues. The study, taken as a whole, reports: Patients who responded partially at 0.1-3.0 mg/kg showed clonal expansion ranking among the lowest.

Libraries were prepared by immunoSEQ multiplex PCR; TCRdb keeps only in-frame clonotypes and omits some of them. The repertoire holds around 50,000 clones, with around nine tenths as singletons. The source was CD4+ or CD8+ T cells sorted from blood, collected in a trial of the OX40 agonist ivuxolimab. This receptor was obtained from an adult with an advanced solid tumor such as melanoma, head and neck, liver or kidney cancer. The rearrangement links TRBV7-9 to TRBJ1-6; D gene ambiguous. CDR3 nucleotide sequence: TGTGCCAGCAGCGCACCACAAGATTCACCCCTCCACTTT. Translation gives CASSAPQDSPLHF.